The source of this T cell receptor beta chain is a study of blood T cells in healthy people across ages. This clonotype has only a few counts. This CDR3 has 14 residues. Germline V CDR1 and CDR2: SGHTA, FQGNSA. V was clipped by 5 bases and J by 1 base, with 11 bases between them. The authors ran a second PCR of 7 to 11 cycles using a sample-barcoded 5' primer and a J-beta primer mix. TCRdb reanalysed the 5' RACE reads using MiXCR and keeps one entry per CDR3 protein. The sample includes 1,800,000 or so distinct CDR3 sequences, approximately 39% seen only once; the top ten take roughly 23%. The TCR sequence derives from a human donor in good health. Sequenced: blood. The V and J genes are TRBV7-2 and TRBJ1-2, with D possibly matching TRBD1 (5 bases). CDR3 protein: CASSKGHVNYGYTF. The CDR3 DNA is TGTGCCAGCAGCAAAGGACATGTTAACTATGGCTACACCTTC. Combining the CDR3 with reference TRBV7-2 and TRBJ1-2 gives the whole variable domain GAGVSQSPSNKVTEKGKDVELRCDPISGHTALYWYRQSLGQGLEFLIYFQGNSAPDKSGLPSDRFSAERTGGSVSTLTIQRTQQEDSAVYLCASSKGHVNYGYTFGSGTRLTVV.